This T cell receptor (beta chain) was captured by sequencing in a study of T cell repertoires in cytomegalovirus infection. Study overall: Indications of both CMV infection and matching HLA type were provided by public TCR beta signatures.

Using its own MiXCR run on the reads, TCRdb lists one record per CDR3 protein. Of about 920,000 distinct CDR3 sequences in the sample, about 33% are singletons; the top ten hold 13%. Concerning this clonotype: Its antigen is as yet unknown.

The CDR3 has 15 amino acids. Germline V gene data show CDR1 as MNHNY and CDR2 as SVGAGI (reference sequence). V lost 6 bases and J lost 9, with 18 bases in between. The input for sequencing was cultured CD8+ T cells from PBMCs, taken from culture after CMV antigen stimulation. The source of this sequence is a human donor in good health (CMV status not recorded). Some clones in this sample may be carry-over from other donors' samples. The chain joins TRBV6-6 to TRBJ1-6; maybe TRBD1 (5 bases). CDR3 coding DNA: TGTGCCAGCAGGGGGGACCGGACGGTTGGTTCACCCCTCCACTTT. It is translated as CASRGDRTVGSPLHF.